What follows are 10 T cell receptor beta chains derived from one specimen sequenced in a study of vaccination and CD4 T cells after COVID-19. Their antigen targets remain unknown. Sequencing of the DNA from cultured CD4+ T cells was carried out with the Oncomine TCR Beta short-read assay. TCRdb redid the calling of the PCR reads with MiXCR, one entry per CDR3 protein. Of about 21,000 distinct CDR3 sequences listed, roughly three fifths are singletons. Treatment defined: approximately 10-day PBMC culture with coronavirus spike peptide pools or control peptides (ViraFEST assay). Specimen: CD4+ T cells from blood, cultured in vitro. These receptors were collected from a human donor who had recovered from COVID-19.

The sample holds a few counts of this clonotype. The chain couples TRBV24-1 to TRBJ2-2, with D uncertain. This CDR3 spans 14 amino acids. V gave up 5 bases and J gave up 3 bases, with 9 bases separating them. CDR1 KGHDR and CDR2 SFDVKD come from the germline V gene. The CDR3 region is CATSAERYTGELFF. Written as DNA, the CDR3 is TGTGCCACCAGTGCCGAGCGATACACCGGGGAGCTGTTTTTT.

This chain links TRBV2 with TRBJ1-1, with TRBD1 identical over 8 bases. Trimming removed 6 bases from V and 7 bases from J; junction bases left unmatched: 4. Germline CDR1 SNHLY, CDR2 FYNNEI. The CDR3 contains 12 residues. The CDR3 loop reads CASSRTGIEAFF. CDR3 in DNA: TGTGCCAGCAGCCGGACAGGGATTGAAGCTTTCTTT.

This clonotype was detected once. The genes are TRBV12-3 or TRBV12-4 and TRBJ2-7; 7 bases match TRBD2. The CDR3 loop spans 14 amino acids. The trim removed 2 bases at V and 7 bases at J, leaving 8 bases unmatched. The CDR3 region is CASSLISGVREQYF. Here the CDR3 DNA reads TGTGCCAGCAGTTTAATCAGCGGGGTAAGGGAGCAGTACTTC.

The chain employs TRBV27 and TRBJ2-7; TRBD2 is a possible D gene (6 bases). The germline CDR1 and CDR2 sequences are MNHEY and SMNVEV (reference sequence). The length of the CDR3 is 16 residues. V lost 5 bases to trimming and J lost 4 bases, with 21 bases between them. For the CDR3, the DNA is TGTGCCAGCAGTCCTCCGGGCGCGGGACGGAATTACGAGCAGTACTTC. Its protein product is CASSPPGAGRNYEQYF.

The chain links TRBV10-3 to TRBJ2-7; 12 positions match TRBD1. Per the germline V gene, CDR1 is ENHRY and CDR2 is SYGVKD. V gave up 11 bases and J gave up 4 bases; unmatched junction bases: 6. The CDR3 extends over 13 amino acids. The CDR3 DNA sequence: TGTGCCGCCACGGGACAGGGGGCGTACGAGCAGTACTTC. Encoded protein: CAATGQGAYEQYF.

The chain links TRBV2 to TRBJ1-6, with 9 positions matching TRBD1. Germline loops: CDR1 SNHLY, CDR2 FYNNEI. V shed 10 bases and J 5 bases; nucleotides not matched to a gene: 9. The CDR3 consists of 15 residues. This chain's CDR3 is CATADRDRDNSPLHF. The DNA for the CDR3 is TGTGCCACCGCGGACCGGGACAGGGATAATTCACCCCTCCACTTT. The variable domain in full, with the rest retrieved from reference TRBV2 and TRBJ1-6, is EPEVTQTPSHQVTQMGQEVILRCVPISNHLYFYWYRQILGQKVEFLVSFYNNEISEKSEIFDDQFSVERPDGSNFTLKIRSTKLEDSAMYFCATADRDRDNSPLHFGNGTRLTVT.

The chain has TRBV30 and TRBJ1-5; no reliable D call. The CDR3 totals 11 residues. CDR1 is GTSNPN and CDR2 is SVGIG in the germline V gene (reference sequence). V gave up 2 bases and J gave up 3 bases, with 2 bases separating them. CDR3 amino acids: CAWSHNQPQHF. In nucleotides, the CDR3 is TGTGCCTGGAGTCACAATCAGCCCCAGCATTTT.

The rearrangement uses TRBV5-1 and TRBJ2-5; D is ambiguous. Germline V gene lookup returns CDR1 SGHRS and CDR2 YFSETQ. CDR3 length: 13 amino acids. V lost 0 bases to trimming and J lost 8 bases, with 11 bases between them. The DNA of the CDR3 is TGCGCCAGCAGCTTGGACTCGTACCTCACCCAGTACTTC. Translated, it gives CASSLDSYLTQYF.

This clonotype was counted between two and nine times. CDR3 sequence: CASSYLGQAFF. The CDR3 DNA sequence: TGTGCCAGCAGTTATTTGGGTCAAGCTTTCTTT. The chain employs TRBV6-5 and TRBJ1-1; no definite D call. Germline assignment: CDR1 MNHEY and CDR2 SVGAGI. Trimming removed 3 bases from V and 9 bases from J, with 8 bases in between. The CDR3 runs 11 residues.

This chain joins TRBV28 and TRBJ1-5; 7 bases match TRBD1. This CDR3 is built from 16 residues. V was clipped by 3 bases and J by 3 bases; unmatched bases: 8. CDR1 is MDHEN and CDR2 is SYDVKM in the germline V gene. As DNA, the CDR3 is TGTGCCAGCAGTTTTAGCCCGGACAGGTCCAATCAGCCCCAGCATTTT. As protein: CASSFSPDRSNQPQHF.